One sample yielded the 6 T cell receptor beta chains listed below, sequenced in a study of blood T cell repertoires in COVID-19. TCRdb's table, derived via immunoSEQ multiplex PCR, lists solely in-frame clones and lacks some. The repertoire holds 200,000 or so clones, with more than 70% as singletons. The specimen sequenced was peripheral blood. All receptors come from a person aged 65 to 79 with COVID-19, enrolled during active disease.

The chain has TRBV7-8 and TRBJ1-5, with 7 bases identical to TRBD1. The CDR3 runs 15 residues. Germline V gives CDR1 SGHVS, CDR2 FQNEAQ. Losses at the gene ends were 5 bases for V and 6 bases for J; bases not matched to a gene: 10. The CDR3 spells CASSPGQTAVQPQHF. The CDR3 DNA sequence: TGTGCCAGCAGCCCGGGACAGACGGCGGTTCAGCCCCAGCATTTT.

J is TRBJ2-4 and V is TRBV18, with D maybe TRBD2 (5 bases). The CDR3 covers 14 residues. Germline V gene sequence: CDR1 KGHSH, CDR2 LQKENI. The germline V and J ends were trimmed by 5 bases and 5 bases, with 13 bases remaining between them. As DNA, the CDR3 is TGTGCCAGCTCAGCCGAGGGTAGGGAAAACATTCAGTACTTC. Its translation: CASSAEGRENIQYF.

The chain carries TRBV6-6 and TRBJ2-2, with D perhaps matching TRBD1 (6 bases). V was shortened by 6 bases and J by 3 bases, with 17 bases between the two germline ends. The germline V gene encodes CDR1 MNHNY and CDR2 SVGAGI (reference sequence). The CDR3 has 16 residues. The CDR3 loop reads CASRLAGAVYTGELFF. The CDR3 DNA follows: TGTGCCAGCAGACTTGCAGGGGCCGTATACACCGGGGAGCTGTTTTTT.

The chain joins TRBV7-2 to TRBJ2-3; 9 bases align to TRBD2. Per the germline V gene, CDR1 is SGHTA and CDR2 is FQGNSA. Germline trimming cut 5 bases from V and 7 bases from J; bases unmatched to any gene: 13. The CDR3 length is 16 residues. Here the CDR3 reads CASSQGRGGPGNTQYF. The CDR3 nucleotides are TGTGCCAGCAGCCAAGGGCGGGGGGGCCCGGGTAATACGCAGTATTTT.

Details on this clone: Other DNA sequences in this sample translate to the same CDR3. The chain links TRBV28 to TRBJ2-5, with 9 nucleotides matching TRBD2. Germline V lookup: CDR1 MDHEN, CDR2 SYDVKM. The CDR3 has 14 amino acids. J lost 5 bases, V lost 3 bases, and 4 bases had no gene match. In nucleotides, the CDR3 is TGTGCCAGCAGTTTGGCGGGAGGGCGGGAGACCCAGTACTTC. Encoded protein: CASSLAGGRETQYF.

CDR3 amino acids: CASMQGDTQYF. The CDR3, as DNA: TGTGCCAGCATGCAGGGGGATACGCAGTATTTT. This sequence joins TRBV6-6 and TRBJ2-3, with a weak D call TRBD1 (6 bases). The CDR3 length is 11 residues. Germline CDR1 and CDR2: MNHNY and SVGAGI (reference sequence). Deletions cut 7 bases from V and 6 bases from J, with 8 bases between.